This is a list of T cell receptor beta chains from one sample in a study of blood T cell repertoires in COVID-19. Repertoires were generated with immunoSEQ multiplex PCR, while TCRdb's copy carries only in-frame clones and drops some. The table records some 29,000 clones, 80% to 90% of them present only once. The source material was peripheral blood. The receptors shown here come from a woman of 80 years or more with COVID-19, enrolled during active disease. Both conserved end residues are part of each CDR3. D genes are given only for firm matches. Size is omitted from some rows. Given values are once, few, many or a class for expanded clones.

-	TRBJ2-7	TRBD1	14	TRBV5-6	TGTGCCAGCGGAGTTGGACAGGGGGCGCGAGAGCAGTACTTC	CASGVGQGAREQYF
-	TRBJ1-5	-	17	TRBV6-1	TGTGCCAGCAGTGAACGGGGTGGGATGGGGAGCAATCAGCCCCAGCATTTT	CASSERGGMGSNQPQHF
-	TRBJ1-2	-	15	TRBV6-5	TGTGCCAGCGGAAGGACAGTGGGCCTTAACTATGGCTACACCTTC	CASGRTVGLNYGYTF
-	TRBJ2-1	-	13	TRBV11-3	TGTGCCAGCAGCTTAGGGCTTCGAAATGAGCAGTTCTTC	CASSLGLRNEQFF
-	TRBJ2-1	-	15	TRBV3-1/TRBV3-2	TGTGCCAGCAGCCCCACCCCCGAGGCCGGCAATGAGCAGTTCTTC	CASSPTPEAGNEQFF
-	TRBJ1-4	-	13	TRBV12-3/TRBV12-4	TGTGCCAGCAGTGGAGCCCCGGGTGGGAAACTGTTTTTT	CASSGAPGGKLFF
few	TRBJ1-3	-	16	TRBV9	TGTGCCAGCAGCGTAGGGGACACCCGCTCTGGAAACACCATATATTTT	CASSVGDTRSGNTIYF
-	TRBJ2-3	TRBD2	16	TRBV5-4	TGTGCCAGCAGCTGGGGACTAGCGAGGGATAAAGATACGCAGTATTTT	CASSWGLARDKDTQYF
-	TRBJ2-1	TRBD2	15	TRBV5-1	TGCGCCAGCAGCCCCCCTAGCGGGGGGGCTAATGAGCAGTTCTTC	CASSPPSGGANEQFF
-	TRBJ2-7	TRBD1	15	TRBV5-1	TGCGCCAGCAGCGGGGGACAGGGGGAAACCTACGAGCAGTACTTC	CASSGGQGETYEQYF
-	TRBJ2-7	-	16	TRBV5-4	TGTGCCAGCAGCTGGGAGCTAACTGATAGCTCCTACGAGCAGTACTTC	CASSWELTDSSYEQYF
-	TRBJ2-5	TRBD1	15	TRBV6-5	TGTGCCAGCAGCCCCAGACAGGGGCAGGGAGAGACCCAGTACTTC	CASSPRQGQGETQYF
-	TRBJ2-7	-	15	TRBV6-5	TGTGCCAGCAGTATTTTCCGGGACAACTCCTACGAGCAGTACTTC	CASSIFRDNSYEQYF
-	TRBJ2-3	TRBD2	17	TRBV5-1	TGCGCCAGCAGCTTGGAGCCTAGCGGGGGGGAGTCAGATACGCAGTATTTT	CASSLEPSGGESDTQYF
-	TRBJ1-5	-	14	TRBV5-1	TGCGCCAGCAGCGAGGACTCGCGGAATCAGCCCCAGCATTTT	CASSEDSRNQPQHF
-	TRBJ2-5	TRBD1	16	TRBV7-7	TGTGCCAGCAGCCCAACCCGGACAGGGGGACAAGAGACCCAGTACTTC	CASSPTRTGGQETQYF
-	TRBJ1-1	-	15	TRBV19	TGTGCCAGTAGTAGGGGTGGCACGGGAAACACTGAAGCTTTCTTT	CASSRGGTGNTEAFF
-	TRBJ2-1	-	12	TRBV2	TGTGCCAGCAATGCCGACAGGTCTGAGCAGTTCTTC	CASNADRSEQFF
-	TRBJ2-1	-	15	TRBV23-1	TGCGCCAGCAGTCAATTGCCTAGCGAGGACTATGAGCAGTTCTTC	CASSQLPSEDYEQFF